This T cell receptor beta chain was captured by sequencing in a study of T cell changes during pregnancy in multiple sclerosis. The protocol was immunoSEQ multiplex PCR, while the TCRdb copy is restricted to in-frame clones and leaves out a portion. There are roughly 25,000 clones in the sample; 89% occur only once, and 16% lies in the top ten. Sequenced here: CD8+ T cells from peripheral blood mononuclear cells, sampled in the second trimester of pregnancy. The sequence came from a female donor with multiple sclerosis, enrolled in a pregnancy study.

The CDR3 DNA reads TGTGCCAGCAGCCTTACTAGCGGGACCCTCCAAGAGACCCAGTACTTC. Protein sequence: CASSLTSGTLQETQYF. The chain has TRBV7-6 and TRBJ2-5, with TRBD2 identical over 10 bases. Germline V gives CDR1 SGHVS, CDR2 FNYEAQ. This CDR3 has 16 amino acids. With V trimmed by 5 bases and J by 1 base, 7 bases remained unmatched.